This T cell receptor (beta chain) was profiled in a study of OX40 agonist ivuxolimab in advanced cancers. Whole-study results and caveats: Individuals who were partial responders at 0.1-3.0 mg/kg had clonal expansion that ranked among the lowest.

There are a few counts of this clone. Antigen specificity is unknown. Drawing of blood for sampling happened at baseline, at cycle 4 day 1, and at cycle 7 day 1. TCRdb's table, derived via immunoSEQ multiplex PCR, lists solely in-frame clones and lacks some. The sample has some 77,000 clones; roughly nine tenths are singletons. The material sequenced was CD4+ or CD8+ T cells sorted from blood, taken in a trial of the OX40 agonist ivuxolimab. This receptor was identified in an adult with an advanced solid tumor such as melanoma, head and neck, liver or kidney cancer.

CDR3 protein: CASNRAALNTEAFF. The CDR3 bases are TGCGCCAGCAATAGGGCAGCCCTTAACACTGAAGCTTTCTTT. The chain couples TRBV5-1 to TRBJ1-1; D is uncertain. The CDR3 loop spans 14 amino acids. Germline V gives CDR1 SGHRS, CDR2 YFSETQ. The V and J ends lost 6 bases and 2 bases respectively, with 14 bases between them. The complete variable domain, with remaining parts taken from reference TRBV5-1 and TRBJ1-1, reads KAGVTQTPRYLIKTRGQQVTLSCSPISGHRSVSWYQQTPGQGLQFLFEYFSETQRNKGNFPGRFSGRQFSNSRSEMNVSTLELGDSALYLCASNRAALNTEAFFGQGTRLTVV.